This is a list of T cell receptor beta chains from one sample in a study of blood T cell repertoires in COVID-19. Some clones are missing from TCRdb's copy, which holds only in-frame ones; the method was immunoSEQ multiplex PCR. This table has about 380,000 clones, around 89% appearing once. The source material was peripheral blood. The receptors derive from a man aged 35 to 55 with acute or convalescent COVID-19. CDR3s include the opening cysteine and the closing phenylalanine or tryptophan. Fields, in order: J gene, D gene, clone size, V gene, CDR3 protein, CDR3 DNA. The D gene is left open where the match is weak. Part of the rows lack a size; the others show once, few, many or a class for expanded clones.

j_call: TRBJ1-1; d_call: NA; clone_size: NA; v_call: TRBV5-4; cdr3_aa: CASSLEMRKAFF; cdr3_nt: TGTGCCAGCAGCTTGGAAATGCGAAAAGCTTTCTTT
j_call: TRBJ2-5; d_call: TRBD1; clone_size: NA; v_call: TRBV5-1; cdr3_aa: CASSLRQGRGETQYF; cdr3_nt: TGCGCCAGCAGCTTGCGACAGGGGAGAGGAGAGACCCAGTACTTC
j_call: TRBJ2-5; d_call: TRBD1; clone_size: NA; v_call: TRBV7-9; cdr3_aa: CASSQGTGQETQYF; cdr3_nt: TGTGCCAGCAGCCAAGGGACAGGCCAAGAGACCCAGTACTTC
j_call: TRBJ2-7; d_call: TRBD2; clone_size: NA; v_call: TRBV5-1; cdr3_aa: CASNSGSPSYEQYF; cdr3_nt: TGCGCCAGCAACAGCGGGAGCCCCTCCTACGAGCAGTACTTC
j_call: TRBJ2-7; d_call: NA; clone_size: NA; v_call: TRBV18; cdr3_aa: CASSIRDTTHEQYF; cdr3_nt: TGTGCCAGCTCAATCAGGGACACCACCCACGAGCAGTACTTC
j_call: TRBJ2-7; d_call: TRBD1; clone_size: NA; v_call: TRBV7-9; cdr3_aa: CASSRDPGQGSSEQYF; cdr3_nt: TGTGCCAGCAGCCGTGATCCGGGACAGGGGTCTTCCGAGCAGTACTTC
j_call: TRBJ2-5; d_call: NA; clone_size: NA; v_call: TRBV19; cdr3_aa: CASSMGQRETQYF; cdr3_nt: TGTGCCAGTAGTATGGGCCAGCGGGAGACCCAGTACTTC
j_call: TRBJ2-1; d_call: NA; clone_size: NA; v_call: TRBV15; cdr3_aa: CATSRRRVSYNEQFF; cdr3_nt: TGTGCCACCAGCAGGAGGAGGGTATCCTACAATGAGCAGTTCTTC
j_call: TRBJ2-3; d_call: NA; clone_size: NA; v_call: TRBV19; cdr3_aa: CASKERDLADTQYF; cdr3_nt: TGTGCCAGTAAAGAGCGAGATTTGGCAGATACGCAGTATTTT
j_call: TRBJ2-1; d_call: NA; clone_size: NA; v_call: TRBV3-1/TRBV3-2; cdr3_aa: CASSPRATFLIDNEQFF; cdr3_nt: TGTGCCAGCAGCCCCCGAGCAACCTTCTTGATTGACAATGAGCAGTTCTTC
j_call: TRBJ2-1; d_call: NA; clone_size: NA; v_call: TRBV11-2; cdr3_aa: CASSRIQGSGNEQFF; cdr3_nt: TGTGCCAGCAGCCGGATACAGGGTTCGGGGAATGAGCAGTTCTTC
j_call: TRBJ1-5; d_call: TRBD1; clone_size: once; v_call: TRBV28; cdr3_aa: CASSRTGNSNQPQHF; cdr3_nt: TGTGCCAGCAGCCGGACAGGGAATAGCAATCAGCCCCAGCATTTT
j_call: TRBJ2-1; d_call: NA; clone_size: once; v_call: TRBV7-2; cdr3_aa: CASRLRTGRGEQFF; cdr3_nt: TGTGCCAGCAGACTTAGGACGGGGCGGGGTGAGCAGTTCTTC
j_call: TRBJ1-1; d_call: TRBD1; clone_size: NA; v_call: TRBV5-1; cdr3_aa: CASSQGQGDTEAFF; cdr3_nt: TGCGCCAGCAGCCAGGGACAGGGTGACACTGAAGCTTTCTTT
j_call: TRBJ1-2; d_call: NA; clone_size: NA; v_call: TRBV9; cdr3_aa: CASSSLLGAGNGYTF; cdr3_nt: TGTGCCAGCAGCTCCCTACTTGGGGCAGGGAATGGCTACACCTTC
j_call: TRBJ1-2; d_call: NA; clone_size: NA; v_call: TRBV28; cdr3_aa: CASSLGSVGAGPYGYTF; cdr3_nt: TGTGCCAGCAGTTTAGGATCGGTGGGGGCCGGGCCATATGGCTACACCTTC
j_call: TRBJ2-3; d_call: NA; clone_size: NA; v_call: TRBV19; cdr3_aa: CASSIKRQHTDTQYF; cdr3_nt: TGTGCCAGTAGTATTAAGAGACAGCACACAGATACGCAGTATTTT
j_call: TRBJ1-6; d_call: NA; clone_size: NA; v_call: TRBV5-1; cdr3_aa: CASSLGRGGNSPLHF; cdr3_nt: TGCGCCAGCAGCTTGGGGAGGGGGGGAAATTCACCCCTCCACTTT
j_call: TRBJ1-1; d_call: TRBD1; clone_size: NA; v_call: TRBV6-5; cdr3_aa: CASRRLQGVGTEAFF; cdr3_nt: TGTGCCAGCAGGAGATTACAGGGGGTCGGCACTGAAGCTTTCTTT
j_call: TRBJ1-1; d_call: TRBD1; clone_size: NA; v_call: TRBV5-1; cdr3_aa: CASSLQGGTEAFF; cdr3_nt: TGCGCCAGCAGCCTACAGGGGGGCACTGAAGCTTTCTTT
j_call: TRBJ2-7; d_call: TRBD2; clone_size: NA; v_call: TRBV6-5; cdr3_aa: CASSYSRLAGFYEQYF; cdr3_nt: TGTGCCAGCAGTTACTCGCGACTAGCGGGATTCTACGAGCAGTACTTC
j_call: TRBJ1-2; d_call: NA; clone_size: NA; v_call: TRBV5-1; cdr3_aa: CASSLLGPGDYGYTF; cdr3_nt: TGCGCCAGCAGCCTTCTTGGTCCAGGGGACTATGGCTACACCTTC
j_call: TRBJ1-1; d_call: NA; clone_size: NA; v_call: TRBV28; cdr3_aa: CASSLEVMNTEAFF; cdr3_nt: TGTGCCAGCAGTTTGGAGGTTATGAACACTGAAGCTTTCTTT
j_call: TRBJ2-7; d_call: NA; clone_size: NA; v_call: TRBV12-2; cdr3_aa: CASRGGPDSYEQYF; cdr3_nt: TGTGCAAGTCGGGGAGGTCCGGACTCCTACGAGCAGTACTTC
j_call: TRBJ2-5; d_call: TRBD2; clone_size: NA; v_call: TRBV6-5; cdr3_aa: CASRRLAGPVYF; cdr3_nt: TGTGCCAGCAGAAGACTAGCGGGTCCTGTTTACTTC
j_call: TRBJ1-4; d_call: NA; clone_size: NA; v_call: TRBV19; cdr3_aa: CASSKRQLNEKLFF; cdr3_nt: TGTGCCAGTAGTAAGCGACAGCTTAATGAAAAACTGTTTTTT
j_call: TRBJ2-1; d_call: TRBD2; clone_size: NA; v_call: TRBV7-8; cdr3_aa: CASSPTSGGANEQFF; cdr3_nt: TGTGCCAGCAGCCCCACTAGCGGGGGGGCGAATGAGCAGTTCTTC
j_call: TRBJ1-5; d_call: NA; clone_size: NA; v_call: TRBV5-5; cdr3_aa: CASNPAGDQPQHF; cdr3_nt: TGTGCCAGCAATCCGGCAGGGGATCAGCCCCAGCATTTT
j_call: TRBJ1-1; d_call: NA; clone_size: NA; v_call: TRBV19; cdr3_aa: CASGPRRKRTEAFF; cdr3_nt: TGTGCCAGTGGTCCCCGCAGGAAACGAACTGAAGCTTTCTTT
j_call: TRBJ1-4; d_call: NA; clone_size: NA; v_call: TRBV28; cdr3_aa: CASSSAYRDGNNEKLFF; cdr3_nt: TGTGCCAGCAGTTCAGCGTACAGGGATGGTAATAATGAAAAACTGTTTTTT
j_call: TRBJ2-1; d_call: NA; clone_size: few; v_call: TRBV19; cdr3_aa: CASRRAPIGLNEQFF; cdr3_nt: TGTGCCAGTCGGAGGGCCCCGATTGGATTAAATGAGCAGTTCTTC
j_call: TRBJ1-1; d_call: NA; clone_size: NA; v_call: TRBV3-1/TRBV3-2; cdr3_aa: CASSQAGGSEAFF; cdr3_nt: TGTGCCAGCAGCCAAGCGGGGGGTTCTGAAGCTTTCTTT
j_call: TRBJ2-7; d_call: TRBD1; clone_size: NA; v_call: TRBV7-9; cdr3_aa: CASSSQLGTGIVVNEQYF; cdr3_nt: TGTGCCAGCAGCTCTCAGTTAGGGACAGGGATTGTGGTCAACGAGCAGTACTTC
j_call: TRBJ1-1; d_call: TRBD1; clone_size: NA; v_call: TRBV7-2; cdr3_aa: CASSLQGATEAFF; cdr3_nt: TGTGCCAGCAGCTTACAGGGGGCCACTGAAGCTTTCTTT
j_call: TRBJ1-3; d_call: TRBD1; clone_size: NA; v_call: TRBV30; cdr3_aa: CAWSLGQDHSGNTIYF; cdr3_nt: TGTGCCTGGAGCCTAGGACAGGATCACTCTGGAAACACCATATATTTT
j_call: TRBJ1-2; d_call: NA; clone_size: NA; v_call: TRBV19; cdr3_aa: CASNPDSTINYGYTF; cdr3_nt: TGTGCCAGTAACCCGGACAGTACAATTAACTATGGCTACACCTTC
j_call: TRBJ2-3; d_call: NA; clone_size: NA; v_call: TRBV5-1; cdr3_aa: CASSLDRYTDTQYF; cdr3_nt: TGCGCCAGCAGTCTTGACAGATACACAGATACGCAGTATTTT
j_call: TRBJ1-2; d_call: NA; clone_size: NA; v_call: TRBV28; cdr3_aa: CASSPYADIGYTF; cdr3_nt: TGTGCCAGCAGTCCCTACGCCGATATTGGCTACACCTTC
j_call: TRBJ1-2; d_call: NA; clone_size: NA; v_call: TRBV6-5; cdr3_aa: CASRFPGSYGYTF; cdr3_nt: TGTGCCAGCAGATTTCCAGGAAGCTATGGCTACACCTTC
j_call: TRBJ1-3; d_call: TRBD1; clone_size: NA; v_call: TRBV6-5; cdr3_aa: CATTRTGSSGNTIYF; cdr3_nt: TGTGCCACCACGAGGACAGGGTCGTCTGGAAACACCATATATTTT
j_call: TRBJ2-7; d_call: TRBD2; clone_size: NA; v_call: TRBV5-1; cdr3_aa: CASSPRLAGAHEQYF; cdr3_nt: TGCGCCAGCAGCCCAAGACTAGCGGGAGCCCACGAGCAGTACTTC
j_call: TRBJ2-3; d_call: NA; clone_size: NA; v_call: TRBV18; cdr3_aa: CASSPTSTDTQYF; cdr3_nt: TGTGCCAGCTCACCAACTAGCACAGATACGCAGTATTTT
j_call: TRBJ1-2; d_call: NA; clone_size: once; v_call: TRBV5-4; cdr3_aa: CASSLAGGRGYGYTF; cdr3_nt: TGTGCCAGCAGCTTGGCTGGCGGCCGGGGCTATGGCTACACCTTC
j_call: TRBJ1-2; d_call: TRBD1; clone_size: once; v_call: TRBV4-1; cdr3_aa: CASSQVRGQARGYTF; cdr3_nt: TGCGCCAGCAGCCAAGTAAGGGGACAGGCGAGGGGCTACACCTTC
j_call: TRBJ2-1; d_call: NA; clone_size: NA; v_call: TRBV5-4; cdr3_aa: CASSLDGNEQFF; cdr3_nt: TGTGCCAGCAGCTTGGACGGGAATGAGCAGTTCTTC
j_call: TRBJ2-1; d_call: TRBD2; clone_size: NA; v_call: TRBV6-4; cdr3_aa: CASSTGTSGGNEQFF; cdr3_nt: TGTGCCAGCAGCACCGGGACTAGCGGGGGTAATGAGCAGTTCTTC
j_call: TRBJ1-3; d_call: NA; clone_size: NA; v_call: TRBV19; cdr3_aa: CASIGRRGDFSGNTIYF; cdr3_nt: TGTGCCAGTATAGGGCGCAGGGGCGATTTCTCTGGAAACACCATATATTTT
j_call: TRBJ2-1; d_call: TRBD2; clone_size: NA; v_call: TRBV11-2; cdr3_aa: CASSFSGSSYNEQFF; cdr3_nt: TGTGCCAGCAGCTTTAGCGGGAGCTCCTACAATGAGCAGTTCTTC
j_call: TRBJ2-3; d_call: TRBD2; clone_size: NA; v_call: TRBV30; cdr3_aa: CAWSRLAGGNPSTDTQYF; cdr3_nt: TGTGCCTGGAGTCGACTAGCGGGAGGAAATCCTAGCACAGATACGCAGTATTTT
j_call: TRBJ1-2; d_call: TRBD1; clone_size: few; v_call: TRBV29-1; cdr3_aa: CSAPGTGYYTF; cdr3_nt: TGCAGCGCCCCCGGGACAGGCTACTACACCTTC
j_call: TRBJ2-7; d_call: TRBD1; clone_size: NA; v_call: TRBV28; cdr3_aa: CASSPLAGTGTYEQYF; cdr3_nt: TGTGCCAGCAGTCCCCTGGCCGGGACAGGGACGTACGAGCAGTACTTC
j_call: TRBJ2-6; d_call: TRBD1; clone_size: NA; v_call: TRBV28; cdr3_aa: CASNRRGQGARRANVLTF; cdr3_nt: TGTGCCAGCAATCGACGGGGACAGGGGGCTCGTAGGGCCAACGTCCTGACTTTC
j_call: TRBJ1-2; d_call: NA; clone_size: NA; v_call: TRBV21-1; cdr3_aa: CASSSPVGTEGYTF; cdr3_nt: TGTGCCAGCAGCTCCCCCGTCGGGACTGAGGGCTACACCTTC
j_call: TRBJ1-6; d_call: TRBD1; clone_size: few; v_call: TRBV6-2/TRBV6-3; cdr3_aa: CASSRDRPNSPLHF; cdr3_nt: TGTGCCAGCAGCCGGGACAGGCCGAATTCACCCCTCCACTTT
j_call: TRBJ1-6; d_call: TRBD1; clone_size: NA; v_call: TRBV6-6; cdr3_aa: CASSTGTGVSPLHF; cdr3_nt: TGTGCCAGCAGTACCGGGACAGGGGTGTCACCCCTCCACTTT
j_call: TRBJ2-7; d_call: NA; clone_size: NA; v_call: TRBV4-1; cdr3_aa: CASSPHSGGDYEQYF; cdr3_nt: TGCGCCAGCAGCCCTCATAGTGGAGGGGACTACGAGCAGTACTTC
j_call: TRBJ1-2; d_call: TRBD1; clone_size: NA; v_call: TRBV19; cdr3_aa: CASSTWDRGFENYGYTF; cdr3_nt: TGTGCCAGTAGTACCTGGGACAGGGGATTCGAGAACTATGGCTACACCTTC